These T cell receptor beta chains were read from a single sample in a study of T cell clonotyping in hematopoietic cell transplantation. The data were produced by immunoSEQ multiplex PCR, yet TCRdb's version contains in-frame clones alone and is incomplete. The table has 7,500 to 8,500 clones, around 66% seen once. Sample: peripheral blood mononuclear cells, taken 100 days after allogeneic stem cell transplant. All receptors come from a male patient aged 55 to 69 who had an allogeneic stem cell transplant from an unrelated donor, so the T cells may come from the graft donor. Some clones in this sample may be carry-over from other donors' samples. Both conserved end residues are part of each CDR3. A D gene is named only where the DNA matches it firmly. Some rows have no size entry. The others give once, few or many, or a class for an expanded clone.

v_gene: TRBV29-1; abundance: .; d_gene: TRBD1; j_gene: TRBJ1-2; CDR3nt: TGCAGCGCAGGGGGACGAGACTATGGCTACACCTTC; CDR3aa: CSAGGRDYGYTF
v_gene: TRBV10-2; abundance: .; d_gene: .; j_gene: TRBJ1-3; CDR3nt: TGCGCCAGCAGTAGAGGGTCTGGAAACACCATATATTTT; CDR3aa: CASSRGSGNTIYF
v_gene: TRBV5-6; abundance: once; d_gene: TRBD2; j_gene: TRBJ2-1; CDR3nt: TGTGCCAGCAGCGAACCGCTAGCGGACTCCTACAATGAGCAGTTCTTC; CDR3aa: CASSEPLADSYNEQFF
v_gene: TRBV6-5; abundance: medium-sized; d_gene: .; j_gene: TRBJ2-3; CDR3nt: TGTGCCAGCACTCCCGGGGTTACCAGCACAGATACGCAGTATTTT; CDR3aa: CASTPGVTSTDTQYF
v_gene: TRBV29-1; abundance: few; d_gene: .; j_gene: TRBJ2-7; CDR3nt: TGCAGCGTCCGAACCGGGACGGCCGCCTACGAGCAGTACTTC; CDR3aa: CSVRTGTAAYEQYF
v_gene: TRBV18; abundance: .; d_gene: .; j_gene: TRBJ2-5; CDR3nt: TGTGCCAGCTCACCAAAAGAGACCCAGTACTTC; CDR3aa: CASSPKETQYF
v_gene: TRBV6-6; abundance: .; d_gene: .; j_gene: TRBJ1-1; CDR3nt: TGTGCCAGCAGTTACTCGACGTACATTATGAACACTGAAGCTTTCTTT; CDR3aa: CASSYSTYIMNTEAFF
v_gene: TRBV7-9; abundance: .; d_gene: .; j_gene: TRBJ1-4; CDR3nt: TGTGCCAGCAGCCTCATGGGGGGGGAGGAAAAACTGTTTTTT; CDR3aa: CASSLMGGEEKLFF
v_gene: TRBV7-9; abundance: .; d_gene: .; j_gene: TRBJ1-2; CDR3nt: TGTGCCAGCACCCTTTCAAATTCTTGGATGTACTATGGCTACACCTTC; CDR3aa: CASTLSNSWMYYGYTF
v_gene: TRBV9; abundance: .; d_gene: TRBD1; j_gene: TRBJ1-2; CDR3nt: TGTGCCAGTGGGAGACAGGGAAACGGTTACACCTTC; CDR3aa: CASGRQGNGYTF
v_gene: TRBV4-2; abundance: .; d_gene: .; j_gene: TRBJ1-2; CDR3nt: TGTGCCAGCAGCCAGGTCCCGGACAGAGTTATGTCCTCATACTATGGAGAGGGCTACACCTTC; CDR3aa: CASSQVPDRVMSSYYGEGYTF
v_gene: TRBV27; abundance: .; d_gene: TRBD2; j_gene: TRBJ2-2; CDR3nt: TGTGCCAGCAGACTTTCAGGAGCGGGGATTACCGGGGAGCTGTTTTTT; CDR3aa: CASRLSGAGITGELFF
v_gene: TRBV6-1; abundance: .; d_gene: .; j_gene: TRBJ1-1; CDR3nt: TGTGCCAGCAGTGAATGGTCGGGAGGCACTGAAGCTTTCTTT; CDR3aa: CASSEWSGGTEAFF
v_gene: TRBV11-3; abundance: few; d_gene: .; j_gene: TRBJ2-2; CDR3nt: TGTGCCAGCAAAGAATCGAACACCGGGGAGCTGTTTTTT; CDR3aa: CASKESNTGELFF
v_gene: TRBV27; abundance: .; d_gene: .; j_gene: TRBJ2-3; CDR3nt: TGTGCCAGCAGTTCTGTGTTGTCAGATACGCAGTATTTT; CDR3aa: CASSSVLSDTQYF
v_gene: TRBV7-2; abundance: .; d_gene: TRBD2; j_gene: TRBJ2-7; CDR3nt: TGTGCCAGCAGCTCACGGACTAGCGGGGCCGTCTCCTACGAGCAGTACTTC; CDR3aa: CASSSRTSGAVSYEQYF
v_gene: TRBV4-2; abundance: medium-sized; d_gene: TRBD2; j_gene: TRBJ2-2; CDR3nt: TGTGCCAGCGGTGAAGCGACTAGCGGGACCGGGGAGCTGTTTTTT; CDR3aa: CASGEATSGTGELFF
v_gene: TRBV5-6; abundance: .; d_gene: TRBD2; j_gene: TRBJ2-7; CDR3nt: TGTGCCAGCAGCTTGGGGAGCGGGAGCTCCTACGAGCAGTACTTC; CDR3aa: CASSLGSGSSYEQYF
v_gene: TRBV30; abundance: .; d_gene: TRBD2; j_gene: TRBJ2-2; CDR3nt: TGTGCCTGGAGTGGTCTAGCGGTTATCACCGGGGAGCTGTTTTTT; CDR3aa: CAWSGLAVITGELFF
v_gene: TRBV11-2; abundance: .; d_gene: .; j_gene: TRBJ1-5; CDR3nt: TGTGCCAGCAGCCCAGGGACGGCCAATCAGCCCCAGCATTTT; CDR3aa: CASSPGTANQPQHF
v_gene: TRBV9; abundance: .; d_gene: .; j_gene: TRBJ2-5; CDR3nt: TGTGCCAGCAGCGTTATGGGCGGGGTCCAAGAGACCCAGTACTTC; CDR3aa: CASSVMGGVQETQYF
v_gene: TRBV6-6; abundance: .; d_gene: .; j_gene: TRBJ1-2; CDR3nt: TGTGCCAGCAGTAAGGAGGGGGGGTACTATGGCTACACCTTC; CDR3aa: CASSKEGGYYGYTF
v_gene: TRBV7-2; abundance: .; d_gene: .; j_gene: TRBJ1-1; CDR3nt: TGTGCCAGCAGCTTAGTCTCGATCAGCATGAACACTGAAGCTTTCTTT; CDR3aa: CASSLVSISMNTEAFF
v_gene: TRBV6-1; abundance: .; d_gene: TRBD2; j_gene: TRBJ2-1; CDR3nt: TGTGCCAGCAGTCAAGGACTAGCGGGGGGGGTCGGGTACAATGAGCAGTTCTTC; CDR3aa: CASSQGLAGGVGYNEQFF
v_gene: TRBV6-6; abundance: .; d_gene: .; j_gene: TRBJ1-5; CDR3nt: TGTGCCAGCACCTTTGGGGCAGGGGTGACCAATCAGCCCCAGCATTTT; CDR3aa: CASTFGAGVTNQPQHF
v_gene: TRBV6-5; abundance: .; d_gene: TRBD2; j_gene: TRBJ2-7; CDR3nt: TGTGCCAGCAGTTACTTTGGGGTCGGGAGGGATTACGAGCAGTACTTC; CDR3aa: CASSYFGVGRDYEQYF
v_gene: TRBV5-1; abundance: .; d_gene: .; j_gene: TRBJ2-7; CDR3nt: TGCGCCAGCAGAAGGGAGATCTACGAGCAGTACTTC; CDR3aa: CASRREIYEQYF
v_gene: TRBV4-1; abundance: .; d_gene: .; j_gene: TRBJ1-4; CDR3nt: TGCGCCAGCAGCCAGCTATTTGAAAAACTGTTTTTT; CDR3aa: CASSQLFEKLFF
v_gene: TRBV13; abundance: medium-sized; d_gene: .; j_gene: TRBJ2-7; CDR3nt: TGTGCCAGCAGCTTTAGGCAGGGTCAGTACGAGCAGTACTTC; CDR3aa: CASSFRQGQYEQYF
v_gene: TRBV15; abundance: .; d_gene: .; j_gene: TRBJ1-1; CDR3nt: TGTGCCACCAGCAGAACCTATACACAGGGTAGAATTGAAGCTTTCTTT; CDR3aa: CATSRTYTQGRIEAFF
v_gene: TRBV10-3; abundance: .; d_gene: .; j_gene: TRBJ1-4; CDR3nt: TGTGCCATCAGTTTTACGGGGGAAAAACTGTTTTTT; CDR3aa: CAISFTGEKLFF
v_gene: TRBV4-1; abundance: medium-sized; d_gene: .; j_gene: TRBJ2-5; CDR3nt: TGCGCCAGCAGCCAAGGCTCCGGGATCAAAACAACGGAGACCCAGTACTTC; CDR3aa: CASSQGSGIKTTETQYF
v_gene: TRBV6-5; abundance: .; d_gene: .; j_gene: TRBJ1-3; CDR3nt: TGTGCCAGCAGCGGCCGCGCGGGGGGAAACACCATATATTTT; CDR3aa: CASSGRAGGNTIYF
v_gene: TRBV9; abundance: few; d_gene: .; j_gene: TRBJ2-5; CDR3nt: TGTGCCAGCAGCTCAGGGTCTGGGCAGACCCAGTACTTC; CDR3aa: CASSSGSGQTQYF
v_gene: TRBV20-1; abundance: .; d_gene: .; j_gene: TRBJ2-7; CDR3nt: TGCAGTGCTAGAGTAGACTACGAGCAGTACTTC; CDR3aa: CSARVDYEQYF
v_gene: TRBV7-9; abundance: few; d_gene: .; j_gene: TRBJ2-2; CDR3nt: TGTGCCAGCAGCTTAGGGTCTGGCAGGGAGCTGTTTTTT; CDR3aa: CASSLGSGRELFF
v_gene: TRBV7-2; abundance: .; d_gene: .; j_gene: TRBJ1-6; CDR3nt: TGTGCCAGCAGCTTTGAGAGCTCCTATAATTCACCCCTCCACTTT; CDR3aa: CASSFESSYNSPLHF
v_gene: TRBV5-6; abundance: .; d_gene: .; j_gene: TRBJ2-3; CDR3nt: TGTGCCAGCAGCGGGGACATGGGACTAGATACGCAGTATTTT; CDR3aa: CASSGDMGLDTQYF
v_gene: TRBV4-1; abundance: .; d_gene: .; j_gene: TRBJ1-3; CDR3nt: TGCGCCAGCAGCCCGGAATACTCTGGAAACACCATATATTTT; CDR3aa: CASSPEYSGNTIYF
v_gene: TRBV10-3; abundance: .; d_gene: TRBD1; j_gene: TRBJ2-5; CDR3nt: TGTGCCATCAGTGAATTACAGGGGAGCGAGACCCAGTACTTC; CDR3aa: CAISELQGSETQYF
v_gene: TRBV18; abundance: .; d_gene: .; j_gene: TRBJ1-2; CDR3nt: TGTGCCAGCTCACCACCGGGCTATGGCTACACCTTC; CDR3aa: CASSPPGYGYTF
v_gene: TRBV2; abundance: .; d_gene: .; j_gene: TRBJ1-5; CDR3nt: TGTGCCAGCAGTGAATTCGGGGGAATTAGCATCAATCAGCCCCAGCATTTT; CDR3aa: CASSEFGGISINQPQHF